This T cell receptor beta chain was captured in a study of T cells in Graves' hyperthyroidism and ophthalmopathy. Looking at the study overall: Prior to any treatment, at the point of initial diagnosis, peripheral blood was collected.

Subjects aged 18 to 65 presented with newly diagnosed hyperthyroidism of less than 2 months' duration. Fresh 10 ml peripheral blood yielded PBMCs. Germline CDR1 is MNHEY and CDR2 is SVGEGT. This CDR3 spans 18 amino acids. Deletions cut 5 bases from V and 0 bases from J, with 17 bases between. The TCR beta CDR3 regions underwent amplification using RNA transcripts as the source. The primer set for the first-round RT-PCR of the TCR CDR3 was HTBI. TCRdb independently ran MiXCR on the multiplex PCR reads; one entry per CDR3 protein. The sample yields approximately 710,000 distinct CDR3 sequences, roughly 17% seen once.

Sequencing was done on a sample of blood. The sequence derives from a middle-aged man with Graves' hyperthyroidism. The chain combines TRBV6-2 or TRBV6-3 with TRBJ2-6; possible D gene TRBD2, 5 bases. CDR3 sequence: CASSGRELASSGANVLTF. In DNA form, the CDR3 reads TGTGCCAGCAGTGGCCGCGAGCTAGCTAGCTCTGGGGCCAACGTCCTGACTTTC.